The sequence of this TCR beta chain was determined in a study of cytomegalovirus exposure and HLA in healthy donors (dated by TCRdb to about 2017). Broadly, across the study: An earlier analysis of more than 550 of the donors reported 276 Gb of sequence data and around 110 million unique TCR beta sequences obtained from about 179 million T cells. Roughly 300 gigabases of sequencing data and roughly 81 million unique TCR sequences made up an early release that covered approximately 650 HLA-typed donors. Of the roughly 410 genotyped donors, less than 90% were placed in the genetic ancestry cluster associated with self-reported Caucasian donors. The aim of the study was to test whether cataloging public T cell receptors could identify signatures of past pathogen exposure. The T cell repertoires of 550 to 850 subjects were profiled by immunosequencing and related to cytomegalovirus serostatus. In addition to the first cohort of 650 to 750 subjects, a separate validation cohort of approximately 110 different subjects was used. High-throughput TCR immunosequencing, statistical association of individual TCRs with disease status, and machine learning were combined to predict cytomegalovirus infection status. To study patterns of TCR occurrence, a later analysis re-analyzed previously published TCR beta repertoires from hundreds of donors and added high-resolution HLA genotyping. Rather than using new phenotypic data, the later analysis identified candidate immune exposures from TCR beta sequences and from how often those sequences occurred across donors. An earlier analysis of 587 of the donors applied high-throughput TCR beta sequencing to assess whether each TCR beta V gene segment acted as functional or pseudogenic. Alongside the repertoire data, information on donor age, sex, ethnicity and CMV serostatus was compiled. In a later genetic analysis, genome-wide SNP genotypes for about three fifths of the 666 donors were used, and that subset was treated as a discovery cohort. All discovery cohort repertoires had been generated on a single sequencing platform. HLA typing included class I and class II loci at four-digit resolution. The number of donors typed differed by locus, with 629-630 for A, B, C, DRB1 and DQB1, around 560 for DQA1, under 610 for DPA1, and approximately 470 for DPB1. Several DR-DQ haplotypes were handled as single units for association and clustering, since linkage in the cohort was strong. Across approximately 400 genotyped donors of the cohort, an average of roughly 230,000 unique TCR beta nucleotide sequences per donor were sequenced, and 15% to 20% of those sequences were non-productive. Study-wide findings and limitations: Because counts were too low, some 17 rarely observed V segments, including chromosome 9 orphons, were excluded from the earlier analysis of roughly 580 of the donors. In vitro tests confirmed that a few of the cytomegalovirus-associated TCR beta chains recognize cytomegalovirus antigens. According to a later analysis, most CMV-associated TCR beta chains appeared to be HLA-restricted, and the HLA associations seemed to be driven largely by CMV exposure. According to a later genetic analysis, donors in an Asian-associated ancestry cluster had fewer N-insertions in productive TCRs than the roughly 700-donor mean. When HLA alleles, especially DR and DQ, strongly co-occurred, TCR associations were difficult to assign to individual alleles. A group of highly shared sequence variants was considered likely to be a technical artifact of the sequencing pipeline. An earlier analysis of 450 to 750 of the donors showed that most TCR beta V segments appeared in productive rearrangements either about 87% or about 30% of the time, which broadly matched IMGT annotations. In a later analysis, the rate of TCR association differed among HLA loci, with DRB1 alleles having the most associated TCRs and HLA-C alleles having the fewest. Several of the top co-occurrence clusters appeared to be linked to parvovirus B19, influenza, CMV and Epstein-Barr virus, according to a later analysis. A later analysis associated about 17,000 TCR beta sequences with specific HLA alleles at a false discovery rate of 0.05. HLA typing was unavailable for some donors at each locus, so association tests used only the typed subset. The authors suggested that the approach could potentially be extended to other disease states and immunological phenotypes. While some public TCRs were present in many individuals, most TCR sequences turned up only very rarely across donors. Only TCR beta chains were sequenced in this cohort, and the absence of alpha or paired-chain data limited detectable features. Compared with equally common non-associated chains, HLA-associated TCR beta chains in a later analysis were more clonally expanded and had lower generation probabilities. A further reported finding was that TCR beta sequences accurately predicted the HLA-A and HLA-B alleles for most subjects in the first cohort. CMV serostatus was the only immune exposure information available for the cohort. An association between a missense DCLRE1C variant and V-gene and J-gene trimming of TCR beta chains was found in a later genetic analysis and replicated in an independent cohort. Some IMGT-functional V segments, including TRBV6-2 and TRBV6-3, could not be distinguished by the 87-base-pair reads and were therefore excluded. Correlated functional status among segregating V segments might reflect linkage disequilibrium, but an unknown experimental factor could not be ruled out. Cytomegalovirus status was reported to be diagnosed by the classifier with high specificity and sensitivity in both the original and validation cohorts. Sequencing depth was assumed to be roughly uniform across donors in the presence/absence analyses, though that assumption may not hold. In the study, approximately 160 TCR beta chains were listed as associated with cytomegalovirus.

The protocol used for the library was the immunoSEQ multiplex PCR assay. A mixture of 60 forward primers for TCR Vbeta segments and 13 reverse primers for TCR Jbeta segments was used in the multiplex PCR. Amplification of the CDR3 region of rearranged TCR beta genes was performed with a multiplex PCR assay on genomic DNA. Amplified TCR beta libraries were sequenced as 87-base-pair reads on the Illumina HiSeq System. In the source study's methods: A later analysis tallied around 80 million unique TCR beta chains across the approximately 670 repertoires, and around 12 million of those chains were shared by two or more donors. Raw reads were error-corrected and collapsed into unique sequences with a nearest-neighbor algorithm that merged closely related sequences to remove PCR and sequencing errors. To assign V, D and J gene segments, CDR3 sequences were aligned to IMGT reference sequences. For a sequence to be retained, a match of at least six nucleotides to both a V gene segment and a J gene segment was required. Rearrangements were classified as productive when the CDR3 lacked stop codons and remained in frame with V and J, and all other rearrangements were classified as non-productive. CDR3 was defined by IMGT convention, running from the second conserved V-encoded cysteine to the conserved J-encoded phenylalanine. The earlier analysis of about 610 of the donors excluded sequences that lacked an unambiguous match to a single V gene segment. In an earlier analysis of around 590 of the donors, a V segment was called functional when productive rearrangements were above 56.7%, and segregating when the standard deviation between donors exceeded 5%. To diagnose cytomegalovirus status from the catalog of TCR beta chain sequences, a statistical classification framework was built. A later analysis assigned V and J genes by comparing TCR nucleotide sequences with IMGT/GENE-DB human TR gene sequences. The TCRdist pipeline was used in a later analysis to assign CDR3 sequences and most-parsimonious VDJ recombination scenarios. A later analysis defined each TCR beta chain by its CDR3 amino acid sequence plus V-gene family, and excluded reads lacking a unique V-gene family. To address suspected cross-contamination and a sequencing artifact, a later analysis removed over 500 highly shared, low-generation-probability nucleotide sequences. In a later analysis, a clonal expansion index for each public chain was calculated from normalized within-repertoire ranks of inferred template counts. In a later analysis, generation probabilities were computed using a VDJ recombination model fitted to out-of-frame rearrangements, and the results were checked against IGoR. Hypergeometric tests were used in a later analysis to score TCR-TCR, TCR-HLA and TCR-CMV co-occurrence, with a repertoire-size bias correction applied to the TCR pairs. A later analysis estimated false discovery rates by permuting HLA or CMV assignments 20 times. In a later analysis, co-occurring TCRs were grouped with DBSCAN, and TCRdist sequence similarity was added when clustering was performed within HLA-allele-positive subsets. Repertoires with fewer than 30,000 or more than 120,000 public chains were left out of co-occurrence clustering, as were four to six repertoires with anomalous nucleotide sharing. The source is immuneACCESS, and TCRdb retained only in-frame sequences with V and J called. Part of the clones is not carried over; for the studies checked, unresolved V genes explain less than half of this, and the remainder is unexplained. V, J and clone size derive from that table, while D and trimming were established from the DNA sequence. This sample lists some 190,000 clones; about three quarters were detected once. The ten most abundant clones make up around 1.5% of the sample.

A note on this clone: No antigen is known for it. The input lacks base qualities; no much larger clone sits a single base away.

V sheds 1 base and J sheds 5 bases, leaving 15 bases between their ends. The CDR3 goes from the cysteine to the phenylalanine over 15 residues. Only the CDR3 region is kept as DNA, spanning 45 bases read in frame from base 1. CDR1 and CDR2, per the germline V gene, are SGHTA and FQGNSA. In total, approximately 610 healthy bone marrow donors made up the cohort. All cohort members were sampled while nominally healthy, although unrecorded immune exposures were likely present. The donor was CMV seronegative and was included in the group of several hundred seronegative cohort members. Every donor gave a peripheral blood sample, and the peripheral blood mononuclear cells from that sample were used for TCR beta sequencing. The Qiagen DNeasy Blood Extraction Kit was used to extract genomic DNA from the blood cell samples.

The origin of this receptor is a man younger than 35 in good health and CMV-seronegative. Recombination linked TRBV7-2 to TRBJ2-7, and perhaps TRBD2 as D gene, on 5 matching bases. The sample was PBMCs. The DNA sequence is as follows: TGTGCCAGCAGCTTAGTGGCAGGAGGTCCGGACGAGCAGTACTTC. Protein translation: CASSLVAGGPDEQYF.